Shown below are 12 T cell receptor beta chains from a single sample sequenced in a study of cytomegalovirus exposure and HLA in healthy donors. The PCR used 60 Vbeta and 13 Jbeta primers. Clones were read by immunoSEQ multiplex PCR, and TCRdb kept only the in-frame ones, dropping some. The table shows approximately 120,000 clones, with about 80% occurring only once. Sequenced material: PBMCs. These receptors were obtained from a woman in her forties or fifties in good health and CMV-seropositive.

The genes are TRBV5-3 and TRBJ2-7, with TRBD2 identical over 11 bases. TRBV5-3 is labeled an ORF, and its function is uncertain. Trimming took 4 bases from V and 6 from J; bases not matched to a gene: 9. The CDR3 spans 15 residues. The CDR3 coding sequence is TGTGCCAGAAGCGACCTAGCGGGGGGTCTCTGCGAGCAGTACTTC. It yields the protein CARSDLAGGLCEQYF.

The chain links TRBV11-1 to TRBJ1-6; D perhaps matches TRBD1 (5 bases). V lost 5 bases and J 8 bases, leaving 13 bases between the germline ends. This CDR3 comprises 14 residues. CDR1 and CDR2 (germline): SGHAT, FQDESV (reference sequence). DNA for the CDR3: TGTGCCAGCAGCCTTCGGGGGTTGGATTCACCCCTCCACTTT. Translation gives CASSLRGLDSPLHF. Full variable domain (remainder filled in from reference TRBV11-1 and TRBJ1-6): EAEVAQSPRYKITEKSQAVAFWCDPISGHATLYWYRQILGQGPELLVQFQDESVVDDSQLPKDRFSAERLKGVDSTLKIQPAELGDSAMYLCASSLRGLDSPLHFGNGTRLTVT.

This clone has a single count. The genes are TRBV10-3 and TRBJ1-5, with 9 bases lining up with TRBD1. Germline V gives CDR1 ENHRY, CDR2 SYGVKD. This CDR3 comprises 14 residues. V was pared by 4 bases and J by 5 bases, with 3 bases of the junction left unmatched. CDR3: CAISGGTGYQPQHF. Here the CDR3 DNA reads TGTGCCATCAGTGGGGGGACAGGGTATCAGCCCCAGCATTTT.

A single count supports this clone. One end of the junction varies from germline; a read error may be responsible. J is TRBJ1-4 and V is TRBV5-6; no clear D. This CDR3 is 13 amino acids long. Germline CDR1 SGHDT, CDR2 YYEEEE. The CDR3 protein is CASSLLRNGKLFF. In DNA, the CDR3 is TGTGCCAGCAGCTTGTTGAGGAATGGAAAACTGTTTTTT. Full variable domain (remainder filled in from reference TRBV5-6 and TRBJ1-4): DAGVTQSPTHLIKTRGQQVTLRCSPKSGHDTVSWYQQALGQGPQFIFQYYEEEERQRGNFPDRFSGHQFPNYSSELNVNALLLGDSALYLCASSLLRNGKLFFGSGTQLSVL.

The V call is TRBV14, the J call TRBJ1-1, with unresolved D. V lost 2 bases and J 7 bases, leaving 8 bases between the germline ends. The CDR3 consists of 12 residues. Germline V CDR1 and CDR2: SGHDN, FVKESK. The CDR3 nucleotides read TGTGCCAGCAGCCAAAGGTCGGGTGAAGCTTTCTTT. Protein: CASSQRSGEAFF.

J is TRBJ1-2 and V is TRBV7-2; perhaps TRBD1 as D (6 bases). Germline values: CDR1 SGHTA, CDR2 FQGNSA. The V end lost 2 bases, the J end lost 3 bases, and 16 bases lay between the germline ends. The CDR3 runs 16 residues. The CDR3 here is CASSLTPGAPHYGYTF. CDR3 nucleotide sequence: TGTGCCAGCAGCTTAACGCCAGGGGCCCCCCACTATGGCTACACCTTC.

This clone has just one count. The rearrangement uses TRBV19 and TRBJ2-1; TRBD2 agrees at 16 bases. Trimming took 0 bases from V and 4 from J; bases not matched to a gene: 3. The V gene's germline CDR1 is LNHDA and CDR2 SQIVND (reference sequence). The CDR3 spans 18 residues. In DNA, the CDR3 is TGTGCCAGTAGTATAGATCCGGGACTAGCGGGAGGGTACAATGAGCAGTTCTTC. Its protein is CASSIDPGLAGGYNEQFF.

This clone showed up just once. The V gene is TRBV7-9, the J gene TRBJ1-1, with D possibly being TRBD1 (5 bases). The germline CDR1 and CDR2 sequences are SEHNR and FQNEAQ (reference sequence). The V end lost 3 bases, the J end lost 0 bases, and 8 bases lay between the germline ends. The CDR3 consists of 14 residues. In nucleotides, the CDR3 is TGTGCCAGCAGCTTGACGACAGTGAACACTGAAGCTTTCTTT. This translates into CASSLTTVNTEAFF.

J is TRBJ2-3 and V is TRBV19, with 7 bases identical to TRBD2. CDR1 is LNHDA and CDR2 is SQIVND in the germline V gene (reference sequence). The CDR3 extends over 17 amino acids. Trimming cost V 4 bases and J 2 bases; bases outside gene matches: 12. CDR3 sequence: CASSNPWLAAFTDTQYF. CDR3 nucleotides: TGTGCCAGTAGTAACCCTTGGCTAGCGGCTTTCACAGATACGCAGTATTTT. The whole variable domain, filled in from reference TRBV19 and TRBJ2-3, reads DGGITQSPKYLFRKEGQNVTLSCEQNLNHDAMYWYRQDPGQGLRLIYYSQIVNDFQKGDIAEGYSVSREKKESFPLTVTSAQKNPTAFYLCASSNPWLAAFTDTQYFGPGTRLTVL.

This chain links TRBV9 with TRBJ1-3, with TRBD1 as a possible D gene (5 bases). Trimming took off 2 bases at V and 6 bases at J, with 9 bases between the two ends. This CDR3 contains 13 residues. CDR1 SGDLS and CDR2 YYNGEE come from the germline V gene. CDR3 bases: TGTGCCAGCAGCGTGGCAGGGCTAAACACCATATATTTT. Translating it yields CASSVAGLNTIYF.

The V and J genes are TRBV5-6 and TRBJ2-7; a weak D match, TRBD1 (8 bases). This CDR3 is built from 15 residues. Between the trimmed V and J ends, which lost 1 base and 5 bases, there was a span of 16 bases. The V gene's germline CDR1 is SGHDT and CDR2 YYEEEE. The DNA for the CDR3 is TGTGCCAGCAGCTTGAGGCCTACAGGGGGGGACGAGCAGTACTTC. Translation: CASSLRPTGGDEQYF.

This chain joins TRBV6-5 and TRBJ2-1; TRBD2 aligns across 12 bases. J was trimmed by 2 bases and V by 4 bases; bases with no gene match: 3. The CDR3 spans 16 residues. Germline lookup yields CDR1 MNHEY and CDR2 SVGAGI. The CDR3 DNA reads as TGTGCCAGCAGTTCCCCTAGCGGGAGGGCCTACAATGAGCAGTTCTTC. Amino acid sequence: CASSSPSGRAYNEQFF.